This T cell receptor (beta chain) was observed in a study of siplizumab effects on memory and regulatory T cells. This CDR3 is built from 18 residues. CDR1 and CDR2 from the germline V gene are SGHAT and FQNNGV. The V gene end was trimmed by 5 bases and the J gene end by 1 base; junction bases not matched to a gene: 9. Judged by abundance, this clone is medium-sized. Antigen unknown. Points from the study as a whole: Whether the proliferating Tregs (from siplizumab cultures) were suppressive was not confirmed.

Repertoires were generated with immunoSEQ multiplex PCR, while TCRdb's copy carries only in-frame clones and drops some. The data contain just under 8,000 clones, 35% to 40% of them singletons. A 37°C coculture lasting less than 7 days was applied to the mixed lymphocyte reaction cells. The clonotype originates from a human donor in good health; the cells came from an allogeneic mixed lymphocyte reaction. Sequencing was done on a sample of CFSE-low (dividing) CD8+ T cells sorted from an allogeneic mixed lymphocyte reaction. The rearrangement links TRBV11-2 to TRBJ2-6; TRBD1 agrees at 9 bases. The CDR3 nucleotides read TGTGCCAGCAGCCAAACAGGGGGCGATTTATCTGGGGCCAACGTCCTGACTTTC. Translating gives CASSQTGGDLSGANVLTF.